One sample yielded the 26 T cell receptor beta chains listed below, sequenced in a study of cytomegalovirus exposure and HLA in healthy donors. PCR involved 60 Vbeta and 13 Jbeta primers. Profiled with immunoSEQ multiplex PCR; TCRdb holds only in-frame clones, not every one. The data show about 160,000 clones, 85% seen once. The sample was PBMCs. All receptors derive from a boy between 2 and 15 years old in good health and CMV-seronegative.

The gene calls are TRBV29-1 and TRBJ2-7; D is perhaps TRBD2 (6 bases). CDR1 is SQVTM, CDR2 ANQGSEA, per germline. V was clipped by 7 bases and J by 3 bases, with 13 bases between them. The CDR3 is 12 residues long. The CDR3 reads CSALGTGYEQYF. The CDR3 DNA reads as TGCAGCGCTCTCGGGACTGGCTACGAGCAGTACTTC.

A note on this clone: Other DNA variants within this sample encode the same CDR3. This chain links TRBV5-1 with TRBJ2-2; perhaps TRBD1 as D (6 bases). CDR3 length equals 16 residues. V lost 1 base to trimming and J lost 5 bases, with 15 bases between them. Germline V gene lookup returns CDR1 SGHRS and CDR2 YFSETQ. The CDR3: CASSLTARGITGELFF. DNA for the CDR3: TGCGCCAGCAGCTTGACCGCTAGGGGGATAACCGGGGAGCTGTTTTTT.

The rearrangement links TRBV9 to TRBJ2-4; possible D gene TRBD1, 8 bases. Trimming pared 0 bases from V and 3 bases from J, leaving 13 bases between. The CDR3 covers 16 residues. CDR1 and CDR2 (germline): SGDLS, YYNGEE. DNA for the CDR3: TGTGCCAGCAGCGTAGACACAGGGGGGGTCAAAAACATTCAGTACTTC. Its translation: CASSVDTGGVKNIQYF.

The chain has TRBV7-6 and TRBJ2-1; perhaps TRBD2 as D (6 bases). Germline V gene lookup returns CDR1 SGHVS and CDR2 FNYEAQ. This CDR3 comprises 15 residues. Trimming removed 5 bases from V and 7 bases from J, with 18 bases in between. The CDR3 DNA reads TGTGCCAGCAGCCCTGTTTGGGGGACTTCGAATGAGCAGTTCTTC. Translating gives CASSPVWGTSNEQFF.

This CDR3 reads CASSYRSFSMNTEAFF. The DNA of the CDR3 is TGTGCCAGCAGTTACAGGAGCTTCTCAATGAACACTGAAGCTTTCTTT. The rearrangement links TRBV28 to TRBJ1-1; D is possibly TRBD1 (5 bases). The CDR3 totals 16 residues. Between the trimmed V and J ends, which lost 4 bases and 0 bases, there was a span of 15 bases. The germline CDR1 and CDR2 sequences are MDHEN and SYDVKM. Full variable domain (missing parts from reference TRBV28 and TRBJ1-1): DVKVTQSSRYLVKRTGEKVFLECVQDMDHENMFWYRQDPGLGLRLIYFSYDVKMKEKGDIPEGYSVSREKKERFSLILESASTNQTSMYLCASSYRSFSMNTEAFFGQGTRLTVV.

The rearrangement links TRBV2 to TRBJ2-7; D perhaps matches TRBD1 (5 bases). V gave up 11 bases and J gave up 3 bases, with 14 bases separating them. The CDR3 totals 12 residues. Germline V gene lookup returns CDR1 SNHLY and CDR2 FYNNEI. The CDR3 nucleotides read TGTGCCCTATCACCTGACAGCTACGAGCAGTACTTC. Translation: CALSPDSYEQYF.

The genes are TRBV5-8 and TRBJ1-5; 7 bases fit TRBD1. Germline V CDR1 and CDR2: SGHTS, YDEGEE. V shed 3 bases, J shed 3 bases, and the junction held 3 bases outside the gene matches. This CDR3 contains 14 residues. The CDR3 is CASSSTGHNQPQHF. CDR3 nucleotide sequence: TGTGCCAGCAGCTCGACAGGGCACAATCAGCCCCAGCATTTT.

The gene calls are TRBV28 and TRBJ2-5; tentative D call: TRBD2 (6 bases). The CDR3 has 12 residues. Germline V gives CDR1 MDHEN, CDR2 SYDVKM. Trimming cost V 8 bases and J 5 bases, with 12 bases left between them. The CDR3 loop reads CASGGIVETQYF. CDR3 sequence (DNA): TGTGCCAGCGGCGGGATTGTGGAGACCCAGTACTTC. Supplemented by reference TRBV28 and TRBJ2-5, the full variable domain reads DVKVTQSSRYLVKRTGEKVFLECVQDMDHENMFWYRQDPGLGLRLIYFSYDVKMKEKGDIPEGYSVSREKKERFSLILESASTNQTSMYLCASGGIVETQYFGPGTRLLVL.

The CDR3 DNA follows: TGTGCCAGCAGCTCAATGACTAGCGGGAAAGCCTACGAGCAGTACTTC. Translating gives CASSSMTSGKAYEQYF. The V call is TRBV7-2, the J call TRBJ2-7; 11 nucleotides line up with TRBD2. The germline V gene has CDR1 SGHTA and CDR2 FQGNSA. The CDR3 is made up of 16 amino acids. Trimming at V came to 4 bases and at J to 2 bases, leaving 7 bases not matched to a gene.

This chain links TRBV18 with TRBJ1-6, with D unclear. The germline CDR1 and CDR2 sequences are KGHSH and LQKENI. Trimming shortened V by 6 bases and J by 8 bases, and 20 bases separated the two germline ends. The CDR3 extends over 16 amino acids. The CDR3 DNA is TGTGCCAGCTCCCAAAAGAGAGGTTTTGTCGATTCACCCCTCCACTTT. Translated: CASSQKRGFVDSPLHF.

The V gene is TRBV19, the J gene TRBJ1-1; tentative D call: TRBD1 (5 bases). Germline assignment: CDR1 LNHDA and CDR2 SQIVND (reference sequence). This CDR3 region has 12 residues. Trimming took 1 base from V and 7 from J, leaving 7 bases between them. This CDR3 reads CASSIGQLEAFF. CDR3 sequence (DNA): TGTGCCAGTAGTATAGGACAGCTTGAAGCTTTCTTT.

This clone appeared a single time. CDR3 DNA sequence: TGTGCCTGGAGTGTACGGAGGACTAGCGGGAGAGCGGGGGGGGAGACCCAGTACTTC. Translating it yields CAWSVRRTSGRAGGETQYF. The chain uses TRBV30 and TRBJ2-5, with 13 bases fitting TRBD2. The CDR3 consists of 19 residues. Germline loops: CDR1 GTSNPN, CDR2 SVGIG (reference sequence). V lost 0 bases to trimming and J lost 5 bases; unmatched junction nucleotides: 15.

The rearrangement joins TRBV29-1 to TRBJ1-1; D remains unclear. Trimming stripped 5 bases from V and 0 bases from J, with 10 bases between. The germline V gene encodes CDR1 SQVTM and CDR2 ANQGSEA. The CDR3 has 13 residues. CDR3: CSVSTRLNTEAFF. CDR3 in DNA: TGCAGCGTTTCCACCAGGCTGAACACTGAAGCTTTCTTT.

The V and J genes are TRBV5-8 and TRBJ1-4; D perhaps matches TRBD1 (6 bases). Trimming left V 4 bases short and J 3 bases short, with 19 bases between. In germline, CDR1 is SGHTS, CDR2 YDEGEE. The CDR3 totals 17 residues. DNA of the CDR3: TGTGCCAGCAGCCCAGGGGCGTCGGGTTTAGCTAATGAAAAACTGTTTTTT. This encodes CASSPGASGLANEKLFF.

This clone was counted once. The chain uses TRBV7-3 and TRBJ2-1, with 12 positions matching TRBD2. This CDR3 has 20 residues. Germline values: CDR1 SGHTA, CDR2 FQGTGA. Trimming at V came to 1 base and at J to 7 bases, leaving 17 bases not matched to a gene. The CDR3 DNA is TGTGCCAGCAGCTTAATTTCGATGGCTAGCGGGAGGGCCGGGGGGAATGAGCAGTTCTTC. Its translation is CASSLISMASGRAGGNEQFF.

This chain joins TRBV7-6 and TRBJ2-7; weak D call: TRBD2 (5 bases). The CDR3 contains 18 residues. CDR1 and CDR2 from the germline V gene are SGHVS and FNYEAQ. Trimming cost V 0 bases and J 6 bases, with 24 bases left between them. This CDR3 is CASSLAPPFNVGRSEQYF. As DNA, the CDR3 is TGTGCCAGCAGCTTAGCCCCCCCCTTTAATGTAGGGAGATCCGAGCAGTACTTC.

The rearrangement uses TRBV2 and TRBJ2-5; tentatively, D is TRBD1 (5 bases). The CDR3 loop spans 15 amino acids. The V gene's germline CDR1 is SNHLY and CDR2 FYNNEI. V gave up 2 bases and J gave up 5 bases, with 15 bases separating them. Written as DNA, the CDR3 is TGTGCCAGCAGTGAAATGTGGCAGGGAAAGGAGACCCAGTACTTC. It yields the protein CASSEMWQGKETQYF. The full variable domain, its missing parts supplied by reference TRBV2 and TRBJ2-5, is EPEVTQTPSHQVTQMGQEVILRCVPISNHLYFYWYRQILGQKVEFLVSFYNNEISEKSEIFDDQFSVERPDGSNFTLKIRSTKLEDSAMYFCASSEMWQGKETQYFGPGTRLLVL.

The chain links TRBV4-1 to TRBJ2-5, with D maybe TRBD2 (5 bases). Trimming shortened V by 0 bases and J by 4 bases, and 21 bases separated the two germline ends. The CDR3 has 18 residues. From germline, CDR1 is MGHRA and CDR2 YSYEKL. The CDR3 DNA sequence: TGCGCCAGCAGCCAAGATGCCGCCCGGGTGGCGGCGGGAGAGACCCAGTACTTC. It codes for CASSQDAARVAAGETQYF.

This clone was detected once. The rearrangement uses TRBV11-2 and TRBJ2-7, with a tentative D call TRBD1 (6 bases). V lost 4 bases and J 2 bases, leaving 12 bases between the germline ends. Germline V gene data show CDR1 as SGHAT and CDR2 as FQNNGV. The CDR3 extends over 14 amino acids. The CDR3 loop is CASSSRDIPYEQYF. The CDR3 DNA reads as TGTGCCAGCAGCTCCCGGGACATCCCCTACGAGCAGTACTTC. Drawing the rest from reference TRBV11-2 and TRBJ2-7, the complete variable domain is EAGVAQSPRYKIIEKRQSVAFWCNPISGHATLYWYQQILGQGPKLLIQFQNNGVVDDSQLPKDRFSAERLKGVDSTLKIQPAKLEDSAVYLCASSSRDIPYEQYFGPGTRLTVT.

The chain links TRBV2 to TRBJ2-2, with 7 bases lining up with TRBD1. After removal of 4 bases from V and 5 bases from J, the junction contained 1 base not matched to a gene. The CDR3 loop spans 13 amino acids. In germline, CDR1 is SNHLY, CDR2 FYNNEI. The CDR3 here is CASSGGQTGELFF. The DNA of the CDR3 is TGTGCCAGCAGTGGGGGACAGACCGGGGAGCTGTTTTTT.

This chain links TRBV5-5 with TRBJ2-3; TRBD1 agrees at 12 bases. The CDR3 sequence is 16 residues long. Germline CDR1 and CDR2: SGHKS and YYEKEE (reference sequence). V shed 6 bases and J 2 bases; nucleotides not matched to a gene: 7. CDR3: CASTYRDRGLTDTQYF. CDR3 DNA: TGTGCCAGCACCTACCGGGACAGGGGGCTCACAGATACGCAGTATTTT.

Points on this clone: An end of the junction differs from the germline gene, which may be a read error. This chain uses TRBV7-9 with TRBJ2-1, with D uncertain. The germline CDR1 and CDR2 sequences are SEHNR and FQNEAQ (reference sequence). This CDR3 is built from 14 residues. The CDR3 DNA follows: TGTTCCAGCAGGAGCCGCAACTCCTACAATGAGCAGTTCTTC. Protein: CSSRSRNSYNEQFF.

The genes are TRBV5-4 and TRBJ2-7; the D is unclear. CDR1 and CDR2 from the germline V gene are SGHNT and YYREEE (reference sequence). CDR3 length: 13 amino acids. Between the trimmed V and J ends, which lost 4 bases and 0 bases, there was a span of 8 bases. The CDR3 region is CASSTWDSYEQYV. CDR3 bases: TGTGCCAGCAGCACGTGGGACTCCTACGAGCAGTACGTC.

This chain uses TRBV6-5 with TRBJ2-5, with a tentative D call TRBD2 (5 bases). Germline V gene sequence: CDR1 MNHEY, CDR2 SVGAGI. Trimming took 4 bases from V and 5 from J, leaving 14 bases between them. The CDR3 is 14 amino acids. CDR3 protein: CASSWKRRRETQYF. CDR3 coding DNA: TGTGCCAGCAGTTGGAAGAGGAGGCGGGAGACCCAGTACTTC.

In DNA, the CDR3 is TGTGCCAGCATGGGGGGACCCCACACTGAAGCTTTCTTT. Encoded protein: CASMGGPHTEAFF. The V and J genes are TRBV28 and TRBJ1-1, with D maybe TRBD1 (5 bases). The germline V and J ends were trimmed by 7 bases and 3 bases, with 12 bases remaining between them. The V gene's germline CDR1 is MDHEN and CDR2 SYDVKM. The CDR3 is made up of 13 amino acids.

The chain joins TRBV5-4 to TRBJ2-2; 10 bases are a match to TRBD2. V shed 3 bases, J shed 5 bases, and the junction held 10 bases outside the gene matches. The CDR3 has 17 amino acids. CDR1 and CDR2 (germline): SGHNT, YYREEE (reference sequence). CDR3 protein: CASSSSSGSWRTGELFF. In DNA, the CDR3 is TGTGCCAGCAGCTCATCTAGCGGGAGTTGGAGGACCGGGGAGCTGTTTTTT.